These 2 T cell receptor beta chains share one sample of origin, sequenced in a study of vaccination effects on CD4 cells after COVID-19 (dated by TCRdb to between 2022 and 2023). To identify antigen-specific CD4+ T cell clonotypes by their expansion, the ViraFEST assay first stimulated PBMC with viral peptide pools and then applied TCR sequencing. After roughly 11 days of culture, CD4+ T cells were isolated with the EasySep CD4+ T cell isolation kit. PCR-confirmed SARS-CoV-2 infection had occurred in convalescent patients between March and December 2020, before the Alpha, Beta and Delta variants emerged in the United States. No antigen is known for these receptors. The library was prepared using the immunoSEQ multiplex PCR assay. What TCRdb holds here is the immuneACCESS table cut down to in-frame rearrangements. Part of the clones is not present; checked against another copy, under half of the missing clones reflect an unresolved V gene, and the others are unexplained. For this sample the table gives 40,000 or so clones, of which around 72% were detected only once. Jointly, the top ten make up over 25% of the sample.

The material was CD4+ T cells from PBMCs cultured with a peptide pool, obtained before COVID-19 vaccination. Receptors originate from a human donor who had a prior SARS-CoV-2 infection.

The J gene is TRBJ2-5, the V gene TRBV7-2, with 8 bases lining up with TRBD2. CDR1 is SGHTA, CDR2 FQGNSA, per germline. The length of the CDR3 is 16 residues. Trimming cost V 5 bases and J 4 bases; bases outside gene matches: 12. The CDR3 spells CASSPQYGGAGETQYF. CDR3 DNA sequence: TGTGCCAGCAGCCCGCAATACGGGGGGGCTGGAGAGACCCAGTACTTC. Complete variable domain (other parts from reference TRBV7-2 and TRBJ2-5): GAGVSQSPSNKVTEKGKDVELRCDPISGHTALYWYRQSLGQGLEFLIYFQGNSAPDKSGLPSDRFSAERTGGSVSTLTIQRTQQEDSAVYLCASSPQYGGAGETQYFGPGTRLLVL.

This rearrangement joins TRBV19 to TRBJ2-7, with D perhaps being TRBD1 or TRBD2 (5 bases each). V lost 8 bases, J lost 3 bases, and 14 bases lay in between. The germline V gene has CDR1 LNHDA and CDR2 SQIVND (reference sequence). The CDR3 consists of 13 residues. The CDR3 coding sequence is TGTGCCAGTCGTCATCGGGACGGCTACGAGCAGTACTTC. Protein: CASRHRDGYEQYF.